This T cell receptor beta chain emerged from a study of blood T cell repertoires in COVID-19. Whole-study context: PBMCs, B-cell-depleted T cells, or T cells provided the cDNA or gDNA that made up the material.

Source study methods: Amplification of reference gene primers was used by the study to estimate nucleated cell counts. Libraries were prepared by immunoSEQ multiplex PCR; TCRdb keeps only in-frame clonotypes and omits some of them. The V and J calls and clone size were taken over from that table, and D and trimming were inferred from the DNA. Among tens of thousands of clones listed, around 82% were seen once. Per the germline V gene, CDR1 is SGHNT and CDR2 is YYREEE (reference sequence). The CDR3 is 14 amino acids. V shed 0 bases and J shed 5 bases, with 11 bases lying between them. V usage is TRBV5-4 and J usage is TRBJ2-5, with D perhaps TRBD2 (6 bases). The sample comprised peripheral blood. The clonotype comes from a human donor in a cohort sampled during active COVID-19. CDR3 in amino acids: CASSLARGEETQYF. In nucleotides, the CDR3 is TGTGCCAGCAGCTTGGCTCGCGGGGAGGAGACCCAGTACTTC. The variable domain in full, with the rest retrieved from reference TRBV5-4 and TRBJ2-5, is ETGVTQSPTHLIKTRGQQVTLRCSSQSGHNTVSWYQQALGQGPQFIFQYYREEENGRGNFPPRFSGLQFPNYSSELNVNALELDDSALYLCASSLARGEETQYFGPGTRLLVL.